These T cell receptor beta chains were read from a single sample in a study of cytomegalovirus exposure and HLA in healthy donors. Sequenced by immunoSEQ multiplex PCR; TCRdb stores in-frame clones only, minus some. This table has about 140,000 clones, just under 80% appearing once. Sequenced material: PBMCs. The source of these receptors is a man aged 25-45 years in good health. CDR3s include the opening cysteine and the closing phenylalanine or tryptophan.

TRBJ2-7,TRBV4-1,CASSQRLAGWNEQYF
TRBJ2-1,TRBV27,CASSPFGEAGVRDEQFF
TRBJ2-1,TRBV27,CASIRGNEQFF
TRBJ2-2,TRBV7-9,CSSSTLSSTGELFF
TRBJ2-3,TRBV27,CASSFAGLGTSGTDTQYF
TRBJ1-1,TRBV19,CASSTPRGARTEAFF
TRBJ2-5,TRBV7-2,CASSLGNGQETQYF
TRBJ2-3,TRBV9,CASSVEGGTDLTDTQYF
TRBJ1-5,TRBV7-9,CSSTRGDQPQHF
TRBJ2-3,TRBV18,CASGHRGRGTDTQYF
TRBJ2-1,TRBV7-9,CASTPSGRAYNEQFF
TRBJ1-5,TRBV7-2,CASSSGQLNQPQHF
TRBJ2-2,TRBV9,CASSVDFHEDGELFF
TRBJ2-3,TRBV5-6,CASRGQGGADTQYF
TRBJ1-1,TRBV23-1,CASSQFHEPTEAFF